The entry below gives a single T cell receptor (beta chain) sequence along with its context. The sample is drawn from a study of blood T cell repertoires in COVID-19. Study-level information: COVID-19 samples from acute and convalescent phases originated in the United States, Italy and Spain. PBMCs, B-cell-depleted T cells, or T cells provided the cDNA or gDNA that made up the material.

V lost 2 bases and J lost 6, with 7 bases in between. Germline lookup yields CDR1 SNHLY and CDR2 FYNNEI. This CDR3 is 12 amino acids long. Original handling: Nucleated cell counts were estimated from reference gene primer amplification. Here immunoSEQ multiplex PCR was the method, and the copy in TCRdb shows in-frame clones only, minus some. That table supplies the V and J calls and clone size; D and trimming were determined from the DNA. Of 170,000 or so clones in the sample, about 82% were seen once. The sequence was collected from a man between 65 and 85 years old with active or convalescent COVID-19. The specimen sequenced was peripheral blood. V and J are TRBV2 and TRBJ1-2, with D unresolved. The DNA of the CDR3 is TGTGCCAGCAGTGAAAACAACGATGGCTACACCTTC. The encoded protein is CASSENNDGYTF.